A single sample gave rise to the 3 T cell receptor beta chains below, sequenced in a study of CD8 T cells in Susac syndrome. RNA, at about 0.45 to 1 ug, was reverse transcribed with random hexamers. TCRdb processed the immunoSEQ multiplex PCR reads anew with MiXCR; each CDR3 protein has one entry. The sample lists some 150,000 distinct CDR3 sequences, approximately 93% occurring once. The sample consisted of CD8+ T cells from PBMCs. The receptor source for this set is a human donor in good health.

Comments on this clonotype: The junction shows a germline mismatch at one end, possibly a read error. The rearrangement links TRBV4-3 to TRBJ1-5; TRBD1 matches at 7 bases. CDR3 length: 14 amino acids. Germline loops: CDR1 LGHNA, CDR2 YSLEER. This chain's CDR3 is CASSPGTGNQPQHF. In DNA form, the CDR3 reads TGTGCCAGTAGTCCCGGGACAGGCAATCAGCCCCAGCATTTT.

This chain connects TRBV20-1 to TRBJ2-3; 10 bases map to TRBD1. The CDR3 runs 16 residues. V lost 7 bases, J lost 3 bases, and 13 bases stayed unmatched. CDR1 and CDR2 (germline): DFQATT, SNEGSKA (reference sequence). CDR3 nucleotides: TGCAGTGTCTTCCGGGACAGGGGATTCTGGACAGATACGCAGTATTTT. Encoded protein: CSVFRDRGFWTDTQYF.

The rearrangement links TRBV25-1 to TRBJ1-2, with D hard to call. CDR3 length equals 13 residues. Trimming took off 7 bases at V and 4 bases at J, with 13 bases between the two ends. Germline V CDR1 and CDR2: MGHDK, SYGVNS. CDR3 protein: CASTGPYLYGYTF. The CDR3 nucleotides read TGTGCCAGCACGGGCCCCTACCTCTATGGCTACACCTTC.